The 26 T cell receptor beta chains given below trace back to one sample, sequenced in a study of blood T cells in healthy people across ages. Sample-barcoded 5' priming and a J-beta primer mix drove a second PCR of roughly 7 to 11 cycles. TCRdb re-derived calls from the 5' RACE reads in MiXCR, one entry per CDR3 protein. This sample has 1.5 million to 1.8 million distinct CDR3 sequences, with approximately 43% found just once. The sequenced sample consisted of blood. The origin of the receptors is a young woman in good health.

The chain combines TRBV7-9 with TRBJ2-7; 8 nucleotides line up with TRBD1. Unmatched junction bases numbered 9, after V lost 5 bases and J lost 3 bases. This CDR3 is built from 15 residues. CDR1 SEHNR and CDR2 FQNEAQ come from the germline V gene (reference sequence). CDR3 bases: TGTGCCAGCAGCCCCCGACAGGGGTTCTTCTACGAGCAGTACTTC. This gives the protein CASSPRQGFFYEQYF. The full variable domain, rest sourced from reference TRBV7-9 and TRBJ2-7, is DTGVSQNPRHKITKRGQNVTFRCDPISEHNRLYWYRQTLGQGPEFLTYFQNEAQLEKSRLLSDRFSAERPKGSFSTLEIQRTEQGDSAMYLCASSPRQGFFYEQYFGPGTRLTVT.

Only a few counts were recorded for this clonotype. The rearrangement uses TRBV5-1 and TRBJ2-1, with 15 bases matching TRBD2. The germline CDR1 and CDR2 sequences are SGHRS and YFSETQ. With 7 bases clipped from V and 5 bases from J, the junction kept 7 bases outside the gene matches. This CDR3 contains 16 residues. The CDR3 nucleotides read TGCGCCAGCCGAGGACTAGCGGGAGGGCTGGACAATGAGCAGTTCTTC. Translation gives CASRGLAGGLDNEQFF.

The table lists this clonotype with many counts. V is TRBV6-5 and J is TRBJ1-2, with 11 bases that match TRBD1. Germline trimming cut 5 bases from V and 7 bases from J; bases unmatched to any gene: 6. Germline CDR1 reads MNHEY; CDR2 reads SVGAGI. This CDR3 comprises 14 residues. As DNA, the CDR3 is TGTGCCAGCAGTGTCGGACAGGGGGCCGGTGGCTACACCTTC. This translates into CASSVGQGAGGYTF.

This clonotype came up many times. A read error may account for a junction end that differs from germline. The J gene is TRBJ2-7, the V gene TRBV5-1; D possibly uses TRBD1 or TRBD2 (5 bases each). The CDR3 is 13 amino acids. Germline assignment: CDR1 SGHRS and CDR2 YFSETQ. CDR3 nucleotide sequence: TGTGCCAGCAGCTTACTAGACAGCTACGAGCAGTACTTC. It is translated as CASSLLDSYEQYF.

This clonotype was seen only a few times. The CDR3 DNA reads as TGTGCCAGCACTTGGGGGGGGACAGATACGCAGTATTTT. Translated: CASTWGGTDTQYF. The chain employs TRBV12-3 or TRBV12-4 and TRBJ2-3, with 7 bases identical to TRBD2. V was pared by 7 bases and J by 3 bases, with 4 bases of the junction left unmatched. This CDR3 comprises 13 residues.

V gene TRBV12-3 or TRBV12-4 combines with J gene TRBJ2-7, with a tentative D call TRBD1 (6 bases). Trimming removed 3 bases from V and 1 base from J, with 10 bases in between. The CDR3 covers 14 residues. The CDR3 sequence: CASSFGTRSYEQYF. In DNA form, the CDR3 reads TGTGCCAGCAGTTTTGGGACACGATCCTACGAGCAGTACTTC.

This clonotype was seen only a few times. V and J are TRBV12-3 or TRBV12-4 and TRBJ2-1; tentative D call: TRBD1 (5 bases). Trimming left V 7 bases short and J 8 bases short, with 18 bases between. This CDR3 is 14 amino acids long. This CDR3 reads CASTLGLLGDEQFF. Here the CDR3 DNA reads TGTGCCAGCACCCTGGGGCTTCTTGGCGATGAGCAGTTCTTC.

On this clonotype: This clone may be a read error of a much larger clone one base away. Given the absence of the conserved phenylalanine or tryptophan at the CDR3 end, a read error is likely. V and J are TRBV7-2 and TRBJ1-2, with a tentative D call TRBD1 (5 bases). Germline CDR1 reads SGHTA; CDR2 reads FQGNSA. The CDR3 totals 14 residues. Trimming removed 2 bases from V and 0 bases from J, with 7 bases in between. This CDR3 is CASSLSRANYGYTL. The CDR3 nucleotides read TGTGCCAGCAGCTTATCCAGGGCTAACTATGGCTACACCCTC.

The chain recombines TRBV12-3 or TRBV12-4 with TRBJ2-3; 11 bases fit TRBD2. The CDR3 contains 15 residues. V gave up 6 bases and J gave up 5 bases; unmatched junction bases: 7. In DNA, the CDR3 is TGTGCCAGCAGGCCACTAGCGGGAGATCAAGATACGCAGTATTTT. The encoded protein is CASRPLAGDQDTQYF.

This clonotype was seen a few times. The DNA of the CDR3 is TGTGCCAGCAGGGTGGTGGGGAGCTCCTACAATGAGCAGTTCTTC. It yields the protein CASRVVGSSYNEQFF. The chain employs TRBV6-2 or TRBV6-3 and TRBJ2-1, with a weak D call TRBD2 (5 bases). Germline CDR1 reads MNHEY; CDR2 reads SVGEGT. The CDR3 is 15 amino acids. Trimming took 6 bases from V and 0 from J, leaving 12 bases between them.

The genes are TRBV29-1 and TRBJ2-5; D gene ambiguous. CDR3 length: 16 residues. Trimming pared 6 bases from V and 1 base from J, leaving 21 bases between. Per the germline V gene, CDR1 is SQVTM and CDR2 is ANQGSEA. DNA of the CDR3: TGCAGCGTCGATCTGCCGGCCGGCCGGCCCCAAGAGACCCAGTACTTC. This sequence encodes CSVDLPAGRPQETQYF.

The chain recombines TRBV6-2 or TRBV6-3 with TRBJ2-2; TRBD1 might be the D (5 bases). The V gene's germline CDR1 is MNHEY and CDR2 SVGEGT. Trimming cost V 2 bases and J 0 bases, with 13 bases left between them. This CDR3 is built from 17 residues. The CDR3, as DNA: TGTGCCAGCAGTTACCGCCTAGGGGTCGCGAACACCGGGGAGCTGTTTTTT. Translated: CASSYRLGVANTGELFF.

The rearrangement links TRBV20-1 to TRBJ2-3, with 10 bases fitting TRBD1. The CDR3 is made up of 16 amino acids. V trimming: 0 bases; J trimming: 6 bases; junction bases outside the gene matches: 9. Germline CDR1 and CDR2: DFQATT and SNEGSKA (reference sequence). The CDR3 DNA reads TGCAGTGCTAGAGACTCCGACAGGGGGCAACGGGATACGCAGTATTTT. Its protein product is CSARDSDRGQRDTQYF.

This clonotype has just a few counts. The CDR3, as DNA: TGCAGTGCTAGTAAGACAGTAGCTAACTATGGCTACACCTTC. Translated, it gives CSASKTVANYGYTF. V gene TRBV20-1 combines with J gene TRBJ1-2; tentatively, D is TRBD1 (5 bases). Deletions cut 3 bases from V and 0 bases from J, with 11 bases between. This CDR3 region has 14 residues. From germline, CDR1 is DFQATT and CDR2 SNEGSKA (reference sequence).

Concerning this clonotype: It may be a read error: a sequence one base away is much more abundant. The V and J genes are TRBV5-1 and TRBJ2-7; tentative D call: TRBD2 (5 bases). Germline V gene sequence: CDR1 SGHRS, CDR2 YFSETQ. This CDR3 has 14 residues. V lost 5 bases to trimming and J lost 0 bases, with 12 bases between them. This CDR3 reads CASRSHSGSYEQYF. The CDR3 DNA reads TGCGCCAGCAGATCACACAGCGGCTCCTACGAGCAGTACTTC.

As concerns this clonotype: Sequence at one end of the junction differs from germline and may be a read error. The chain has TRBV5-1 and TRBJ2-7, with a possible D match to TRBD2 (6 bases). From germline, CDR1 is SGHRS and CDR2 YFSETQ. The length of the CDR3 is 14 residues. The CDR3: CASSSGVQTYGQYF. DNA for the CDR3: TGCGCCAGCAGCTCGGGGGTCCAGACGTACGGGCAGTACTTC.

This clonotype was detected a few times. The chain carries TRBV7-9 and TRBJ2-1, with 10 bases matching TRBD2. After removal of 5 bases from V and 6 bases from J, the junction contained 10 bases not matched to a gene. The CDR3 runs 16 residues. The germline CDR1 and CDR2 sequences are SEHNR and FQNEAQ (reference sequence). The CDR3 DNA sequence: TGTGCCAGCAGCCCCACCCTAGCGGGAGTAGTCAATGAGCAGTTCTTC. The encoded protein is CASSPTLAGVVNEQFF.

This clonotype has a handful of counts. The V gene is TRBV20-1, the J gene TRBJ2-5; 9 positions match TRBD2. CDR3 length: 13 amino acids. After removal of 8 bases from V and 1 base from J, the junction contained 5 bases not matched to a gene. The germline V gene has CDR1 DFQATT and CDR2 SNEGSKA (reference sequence). The CDR3 is CSSLAGTQETQYF. DNA for the CDR3: TGCAGTTCGCTAGCGGGGACCCAAGAGACCCAGTACTTC.

The CDR3 nucleotides read TGTGCCAGCAGGGCGGATCAGCCCCAGCATTTT. This translates into CASRADQPQHF. The chain uses TRBV2 and TRBJ1-5; D is undetermined. V was clipped by 6 bases and J by 5 bases, with 5 bases between them. The CDR3 is 11 residues long. Germline V gene data show CDR1 as SNHLY and CDR2 as FYNNEI.

The chain is built from TRBV15 and TRBJ2-4; no clear D. Matching the DNA end better, TRBJ2-7 makes the J call doubtful. The length of the CDR3 is 13 residues. Per germline, CDR1 LNHNV and CDR2 YYDKDF (reference sequence). CDR3 nucleotide sequence: TGTGCCACCAGCCGAGGATGGTATTACGAGCAGTACTTC. Its translation: CATSRGWYYEQYF.

The rearrangement links TRBV7-8 to TRBJ2-1, with D hard to call. The CDR3 is 13 amino acids. CDR1 is SGHVS and CDR2 is FQNEAQ in the germline V gene. V was shortened by 5 bases and J by 8 bases, with 13 bases between the two germline ends. CDR3 protein: CASSLQILDEQFF. The CDR3 nucleotides are TGTGCCAGCAGCCTTCAAATTCTTGATGAGCAGTTCTTC.

J is TRBJ2-7 and V is TRBV4-2; the D is unclear. The germline V gene encodes CDR1 LGHNA and CDR2 YNFKEQ. V was shortened by 1 base and J by 5 bases, with 12 bases between the two germline ends. This CDR3 spans 14 amino acids. CDR3 coding DNA: TGTGCCAGCAGCCAAGTTGGTGTGACCCACGAGCAGTACTTC. Translating gives CASSQVGVTHEQYF.

The rearrangement uses TRBV20-1 and TRBJ1-5; D gene ambiguous. CDR1 and CDR2 (germline): DFQATT, SNEGSKA (reference sequence). The CDR3 consists of 15 residues. V lost 0 bases, J lost 3 bases, and 12 bases lay in between. The CDR3 protein is CSARDLWQNNQPQHF. The CDR3 coding sequence is TGCAGTGCTAGAGATCTTTGGCAGAACAATCAGCCCCAGCATTTT.

This chain links TRBV6-2 or TRBV6-3 with TRBJ1-2, with TRBD1 matching 8 bases. The ends lost 8 bases at V and 6 bases at J; junction bases unmatched: 14. In germline, CDR1 is MNHEY, CDR2 SVGEGT. CDR3 size: 15 residues. Here the CDR3 DNA reads TGTGCCAGCTGGGGATTGAAGGGGACAGGTGATGGCTACACCTTC. It translates to CASWGLKGTGDGYTF.

The V and J genes are TRBV28 and TRBJ1-1, with no clear D. Trimming removed 5 bases from V and 0 bases from J, with 10 bases in between. This CDR3 region has 14 residues. Germline CDR1 and CDR2: MDHEN and SYDVKM. This chain's CDR3 is CASSVQTLNTEAFF. DNA of the CDR3: TGTGCCAGCAGTGTGCAGACACTGAACACTGAAGCTTTCTTT.

The V and J genes are TRBV20-1 and TRBJ1-5; D might be TRBD1 (5 bases). This CDR3 spans 17 amino acids. V lost 3 bases and J 2 bases, leaving 20 bases between the germline ends. Per the germline V gene, CDR1 is DFQATT and CDR2 is SNEGSKA (reference sequence). The CDR3 region is CSARGVVGVKGNQPQHF. Written as DNA, the CDR3 is TGCAGTGCTAGGGGGGTAGTGGGAGTAAAGGGCAATCAGCCCCAGCATTTT.